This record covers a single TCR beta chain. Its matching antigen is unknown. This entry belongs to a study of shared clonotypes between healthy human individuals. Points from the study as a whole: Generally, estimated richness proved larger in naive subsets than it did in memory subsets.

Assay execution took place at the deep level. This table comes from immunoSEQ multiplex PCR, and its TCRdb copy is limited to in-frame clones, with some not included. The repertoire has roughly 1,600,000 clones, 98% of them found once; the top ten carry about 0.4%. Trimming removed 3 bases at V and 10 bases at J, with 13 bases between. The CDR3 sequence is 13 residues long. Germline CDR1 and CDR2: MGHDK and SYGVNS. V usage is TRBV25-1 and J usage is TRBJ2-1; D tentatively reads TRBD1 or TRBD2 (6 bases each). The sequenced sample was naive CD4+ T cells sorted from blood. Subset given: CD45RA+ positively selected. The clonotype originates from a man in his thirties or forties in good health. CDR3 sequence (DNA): TGTGCCAGCAGTGACATGGGCGGGACAGAGCAGTTCTTC. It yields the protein CASSDMGGTEQFF.